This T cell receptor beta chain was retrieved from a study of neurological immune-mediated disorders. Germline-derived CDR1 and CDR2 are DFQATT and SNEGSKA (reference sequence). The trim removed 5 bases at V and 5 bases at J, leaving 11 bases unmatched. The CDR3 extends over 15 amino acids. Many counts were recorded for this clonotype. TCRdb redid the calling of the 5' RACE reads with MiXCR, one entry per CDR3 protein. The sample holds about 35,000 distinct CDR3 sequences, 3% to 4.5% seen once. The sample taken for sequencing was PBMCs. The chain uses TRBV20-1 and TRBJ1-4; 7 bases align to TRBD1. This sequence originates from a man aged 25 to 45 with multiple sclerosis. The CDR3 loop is CSAPRGGQLNEKLFF. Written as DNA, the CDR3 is TGCAGTGCTCCTAGGGGGGGACAGTTAAATGAAAAACTGTTTTTT.